This TCR beta chain was obtained from a study of CD8+ T cells in alopecia areata. The germline V and J ends were trimmed by 5 bases and 2 bases, with 13 bases remaining between them. The CDR3 totals 14 residues. Germline CDR1 and CDR2: SGHDT and YYEEEE. This clone was seen more than once but under ten times. cDNA serving as the sequencing template came from extracted, reverse transcribed RNA. Using immunoSEQ multiplex PCR, the repertoire was profiled, and TCRdb retains in-frame clones only, with some absent. Of around 120,000 clones listed, around two fifths are singletons. Sequencing was performed on CD4+ T cells sorted from blood. The chain uses TRBV5-6 and TRBJ1-2, with D tentatively TRBD1 (6 bases). This TCR derives from a human donor with alopecia areata. This CDR3 reads CASSWDTRNYGYTF. The DNA of the CDR3 is TGTGCCAGCAGTTGGGACACTCGAAACTATGGCTACACCTTC.